This T cell receptor beta chain was recorded in a study of cytotoxic CD8 clonotypes in ibrutinib-treated CLL. Per the germline V gene, CDR1 is SGHRS and CDR2 is YFSETQ. The CDR3 is made up of 15 amino acids. The J segment lost 3 bases and the V segment lost 5 bases, leaving 6 bases of the junction unmatched. In its sample, this clone was seen a few times. Its target is unknown. The table came from immunoSEQ multiplex PCR; TCRdb's copy has only in-frame clones and leaves some out. Among fewer than 400,000 clones listed, 67% were seen once. General study results and limits: Baseline clonality, higher than in age-matched healthy donors, tracked circulating CD8+ T-cell counts.

The sequence was collected from a human donor with chronic lymphocytic leukemia. Here the sequenced sample was PBMCs, taken after 36 months of ibrutinib treatment. The chain is built from TRBV5-1 and TRBJ2-7, with 12 bases lining up with TRBD2. CDR3 sequence (DNA): TGCGCCAGCAGGGCGACTAGCGGGAGTTTCTACGAGCAGTACTTC. Its translation is CASRATSGSFYEQYF.